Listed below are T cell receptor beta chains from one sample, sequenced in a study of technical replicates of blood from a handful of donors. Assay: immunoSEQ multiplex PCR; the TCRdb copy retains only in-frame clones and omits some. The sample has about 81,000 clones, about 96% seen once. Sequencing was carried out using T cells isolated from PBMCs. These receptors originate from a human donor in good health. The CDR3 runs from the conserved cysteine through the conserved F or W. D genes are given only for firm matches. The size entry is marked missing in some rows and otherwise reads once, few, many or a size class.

DNA: TGTGCCAGCTCGGAGACAGGTCAACGTCTTGATGAGCAGTTCTTC
CDR3: CASSETGQRLDEQFF
J: TRBJ2-1
size: NA
D: NA
V: TRBV7-3

DNA: TGTGCCAGCAGCTCCGCCGTGGGACTTTCCTACAATGAGCAGTTCTTC
CDR3: CASSSAVGLSYNEQFF
J: TRBJ2-1
size: once
D: NA
V: TRBV11-2

DNA: TGTGCCAGCAGCTTCTTGGGACAGGGTTACGAGCAGTACTTC
CDR3: CASSFLGQGYEQYF
J: TRBJ2-7
size: once
D: TRBD1
V: TRBV11-2

DNA: TGTGCCAGCAGCGATATTGCCCTCTCGACGGGGACTAATGAAAAACTGTTTTTT
CDR3: CASSDIALSTGTNEKLFF
J: TRBJ1-4
size: NA
D: NA
V: TRBV2

DNA: TGTGCCAGCAGCCCGACAGCCGGGACAGGGCCTGGTAATTGGGAGACCCAGTACTTC
CDR3: CASSPTAGTGPGNWETQYF
J: TRBJ2-5
size: NA
D: TRBD1
V: TRBV7-8

DNA: TGTGCCAGTAGTATGTACAGCGGGGGGCTAGAGCAGTTCTTC
CDR3: CASSMYSGGLEQFF
J: TRBJ2-1
size: once
D: TRBD2
V: TRBV19

DNA: TGTGCCAGCAGTTTAGCGGGCGAGCAGTACTTC
CDR3: CASSLAGEQYF
J: TRBJ2-7
size: NA
D: NA
V: TRBV27

DNA: TGCGCCAGCAGTGGTCAGGCCGCTGGGCCCCAGCATTTT
CDR3: CASSGQAAGPQHF
J: TRBJ1-5
size: NA
D: NA
V: TRBV10-2

DNA: TGTGCCAGCAGCTTAGGTAGAGGAACCTACAATGAGCAGTTCTTC
CDR3: CASSLGRGTYNEQFF
J: TRBJ2-1
size: NA
D: NA
V: TRBV13

DNA: TGTGCCAGCAGTTTATCTGGTGGGACAGGGTACTATGGCTACACCTTC
CDR3: CASSLSGGTGYYGYTF
J: TRBJ1-2
size: NA
D: TRBD1
V: TRBV27

DNA: TGTGCCAGCAGACGACCACAGGGTAGAGGAACCGGGGAGCTGTTTTTT
CDR3: CASRRPQGRGTGELFF
J: TRBJ2-2
size: NA
D: NA
V: TRBV14

DNA: TGCGCCAGCAGCCTCGGACAGGGGGCGGATGAGCAGTTCTTC
CDR3: CASSLGQGADEQFF
J: TRBJ2-1
size: NA
D: TRBD1
V: TRBV4-1

DNA: TGTGCCAGCAGCTCCCACAGGGGGCGCGACACTGAAGCTTTCTTT
CDR3: CASSSHRGRDTEAFF
J: TRBJ1-1
size: NA
D: TRBD1
V: TRBV5-8

DNA: TGCGCCAGCAGCTGGGGGCAGGGCCTCCGGATAGCGGGACATTACAATGAGCAGTTCTTC
CDR3: CASSWGQGLRIAGHYNEQFF
J: TRBJ2-1
size: NA
D: TRBD2
V: TRBV5-1

DNA: TGTGCCAGCAGCCAAAATCTACAGGGGATGGAGGGCTACACCTTC
CDR3: CASSQNLQGMEGYTF
J: TRBJ1-2
size: NA
D: TRBD1
V: TRBV14

DNA: TGTGCCAGCTCCCGGGAAGTTGAGAACACTGAAGCTTTCTTT
CDR3: CASSREVENTEAFF
J: TRBJ1-1
size: NA
D: NA
V: TRBV6-4

DNA: TGTGCCAGCAGTTTAAATTGGGGACAGGGAGGCGCTGGGGCCAACGTCCTGACTTTC
CDR3: CASSLNWGQGGAGANVLTF
J: TRBJ2-6
size: once
D: TRBD1
V: TRBV28

DNA: TGTGCCAGTAGTCCCGGGACAGAGTACGAGCAGTACTTC
CDR3: CASSPGTEYEQYF
J: TRBJ2-7
size: NA
D: TRBD1
V: TRBV19

DNA: TGCAGCGTTGAGGGGACAGGGATAGAGCTCTATGGCTACACCTTC
CDR3: CSVEGTGIELYGYTF
J: TRBJ1-2
size: NA
D: TRBD1
V: TRBV29-1

DNA: TGTGCCAGCAGCAAGGACAGGGCGGGCCCTGAAGCTTTCTTT
CDR3: CASSKDRAGPEAFF
J: TRBJ1-1
size: NA
D: TRBD1
V: TRBV5-5

DNA: TGTGCCAGCAGTGAACGAGGGTTGAGTCAGCCCCAGCATTTT
CDR3: CASSERGLSQPQHF
J: TRBJ1-5
size: NA
D: NA
V: TRBV6-1

DNA: TGCGCCAGCAGCCCGGGTCCGGGGGGTTACACCTTC
CDR3: CASSPGPGGYTF
J: TRBJ1-2
size: NA
D: NA
V: TRBV4-1

DNA: TGTGCCAGCAGTGAAAAGGGACAATCGAACGAGCAGTACTTC
CDR3: CASSEKGQSNEQYF
J: TRBJ2-7
size: NA
D: NA
V: TRBV6-1

DNA: TGTGCCAGTAACAAGGTGGGGGGGGCGGCCGAAGGGGATACGCAGTATTTT
CDR3: CASNKVGGAAEGDTQYF
J: TRBJ2-3
size: NA
D: NA
V: TRBV19

DNA: TGTGCCAGCAGTGAAGGGACAGTCTACGAGCAGTACTTC
CDR3: CASSEGTVYEQYF
J: TRBJ2-7
size: NA
D: NA
V: TRBV6-1

DNA: TGTGCCAGCAGCGTAAGGGGGACCTATACACGGCACACTGAAGCTTTCTTT
CDR3: CASSVRGTYTRHTEAFF
J: TRBJ1-1
size: NA
D: NA
V: TRBV9

DNA: TGTGCCAGCAGCGTAGGTGTTAGCGTGCAAGAGACCCAGTACTTC
CDR3: CASSVGVSVQETQYF
J: TRBJ2-5
size: NA
D: NA
V: TRBV9

DNA: TGTGCCAGCAGCTTATTACAGGAATCGGGCAATGAGCAGTTCTTC
CDR3: CASSLLQESGNEQFF
J: TRBJ2-1
size: NA
D: NA
V: TRBV7-6